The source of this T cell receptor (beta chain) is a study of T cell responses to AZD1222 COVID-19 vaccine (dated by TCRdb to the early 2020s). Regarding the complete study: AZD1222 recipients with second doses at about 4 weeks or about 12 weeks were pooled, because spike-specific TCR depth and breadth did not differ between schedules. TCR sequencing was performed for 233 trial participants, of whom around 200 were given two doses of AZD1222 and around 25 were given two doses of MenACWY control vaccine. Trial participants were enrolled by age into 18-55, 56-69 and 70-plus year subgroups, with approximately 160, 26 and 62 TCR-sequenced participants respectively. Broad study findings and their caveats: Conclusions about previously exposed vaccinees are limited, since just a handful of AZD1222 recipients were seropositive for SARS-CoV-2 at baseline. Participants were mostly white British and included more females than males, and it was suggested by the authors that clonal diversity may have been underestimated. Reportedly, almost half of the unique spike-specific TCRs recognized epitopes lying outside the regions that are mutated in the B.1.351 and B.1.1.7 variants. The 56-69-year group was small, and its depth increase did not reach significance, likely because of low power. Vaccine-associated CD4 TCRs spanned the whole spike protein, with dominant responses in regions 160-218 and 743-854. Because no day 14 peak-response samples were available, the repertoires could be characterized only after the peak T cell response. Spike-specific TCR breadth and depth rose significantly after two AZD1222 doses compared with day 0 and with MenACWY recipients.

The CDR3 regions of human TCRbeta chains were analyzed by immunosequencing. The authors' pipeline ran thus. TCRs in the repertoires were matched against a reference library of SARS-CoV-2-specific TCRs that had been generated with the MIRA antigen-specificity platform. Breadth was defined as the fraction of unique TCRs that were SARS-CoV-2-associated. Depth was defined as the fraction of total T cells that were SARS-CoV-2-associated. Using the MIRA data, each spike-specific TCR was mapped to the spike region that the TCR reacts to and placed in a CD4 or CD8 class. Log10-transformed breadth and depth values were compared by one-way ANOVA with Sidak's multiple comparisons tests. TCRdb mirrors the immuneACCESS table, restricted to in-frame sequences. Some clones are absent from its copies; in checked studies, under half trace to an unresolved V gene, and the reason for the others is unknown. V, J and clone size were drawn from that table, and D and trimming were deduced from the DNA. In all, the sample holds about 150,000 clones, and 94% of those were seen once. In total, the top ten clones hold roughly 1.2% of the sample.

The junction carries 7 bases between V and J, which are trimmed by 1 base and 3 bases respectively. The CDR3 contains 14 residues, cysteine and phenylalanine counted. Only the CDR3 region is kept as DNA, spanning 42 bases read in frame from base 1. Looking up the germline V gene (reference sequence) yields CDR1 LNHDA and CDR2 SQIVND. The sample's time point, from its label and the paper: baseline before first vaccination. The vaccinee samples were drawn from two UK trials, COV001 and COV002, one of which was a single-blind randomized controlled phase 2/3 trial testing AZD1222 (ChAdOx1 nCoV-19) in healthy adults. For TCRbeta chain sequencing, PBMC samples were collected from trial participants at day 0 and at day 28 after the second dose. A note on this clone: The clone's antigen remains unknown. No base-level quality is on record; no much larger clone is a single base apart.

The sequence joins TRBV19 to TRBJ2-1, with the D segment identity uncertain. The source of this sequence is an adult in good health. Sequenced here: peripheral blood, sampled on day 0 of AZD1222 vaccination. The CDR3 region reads CASSIAALYNEQFF. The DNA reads TGTGCCAGTAGTATAGCGGCCCTCTACAATGAGCAGTTCTTC.